The sequence of this TCR beta chain was determined in a study of blood T cell repertoires in COVID-19. Study-wide context: The cDNA or gDNA used as material had been derived from T cells, B-cell-depleted T cells, or PBMCs.

Per germline, CDR1 MNHEY and CDR2 SVGEGT. The V gene end was trimmed by 5 bases and the J gene end by 8 bases; junction bases not matched to a gene: 7. The CDR3 consists of 14 residues. Sequencing used immunoSEQ multiplex PCR; TCRdb keeps in-frame clones, though not all of them. This sample yields around 63,000 clones, of which 81% are seen a single time; 28% belongs to the top ten. V gene TRBV6-2 or TRBV6-3 combines with J gene TRBJ2-1; the match to TRBD2 covers 9 bases. The sequence was collected from a woman older than 75 with active or convalescent COVID-19. Sequencing was done on a sample of peripheral blood. The CDR3 nucleotides are TGTGCCAGCAGTCCGCGGGGGGGAGTCTATGAGCAGTTCTTC. Residues: CASSPRGGVYEQFF.